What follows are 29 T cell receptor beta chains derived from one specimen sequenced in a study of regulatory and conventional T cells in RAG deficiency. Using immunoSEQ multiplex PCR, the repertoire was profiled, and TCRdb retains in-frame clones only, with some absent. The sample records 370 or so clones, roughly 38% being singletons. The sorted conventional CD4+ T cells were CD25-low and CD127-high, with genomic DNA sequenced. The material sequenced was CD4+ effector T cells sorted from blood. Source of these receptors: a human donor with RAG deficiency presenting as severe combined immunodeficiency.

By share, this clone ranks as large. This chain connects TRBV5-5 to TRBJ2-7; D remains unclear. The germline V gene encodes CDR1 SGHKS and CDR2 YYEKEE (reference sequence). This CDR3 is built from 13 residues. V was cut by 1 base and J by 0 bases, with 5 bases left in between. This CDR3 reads CASSLRSSYEQYF. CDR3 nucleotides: TGTGCCAGCAGCTTGAGGAGCTCCTACGAGCAGTACTTC. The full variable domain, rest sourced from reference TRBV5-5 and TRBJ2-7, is DAGVTQSPTHLIKTRGQQVTLRCSPISGHKSVSWYQQVLGQGPQFIFQYYEKEERGRGNFPDRFSARQFPNYSSELNVNALLLGDSALYLCASSLRSSYEQYFGPGTRLTVT.

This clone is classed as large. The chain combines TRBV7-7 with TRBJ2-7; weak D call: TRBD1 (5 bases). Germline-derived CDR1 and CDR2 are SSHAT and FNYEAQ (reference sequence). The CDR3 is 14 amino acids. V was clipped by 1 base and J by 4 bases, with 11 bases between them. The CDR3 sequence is CASSLGFQGYEQYF. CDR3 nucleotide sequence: TGTGCCAGCAGCTTAGGGTTCCAGGGATACGAGCAGTACTTC.

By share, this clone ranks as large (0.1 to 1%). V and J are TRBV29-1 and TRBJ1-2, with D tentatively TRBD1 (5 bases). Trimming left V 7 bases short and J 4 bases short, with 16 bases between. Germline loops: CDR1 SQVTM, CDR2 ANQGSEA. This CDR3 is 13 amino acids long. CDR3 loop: CSASPTELYGYTF. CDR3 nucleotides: TGCAGCGCCTCGCCGACAGAGCTCTATGGCTACACCTTC.

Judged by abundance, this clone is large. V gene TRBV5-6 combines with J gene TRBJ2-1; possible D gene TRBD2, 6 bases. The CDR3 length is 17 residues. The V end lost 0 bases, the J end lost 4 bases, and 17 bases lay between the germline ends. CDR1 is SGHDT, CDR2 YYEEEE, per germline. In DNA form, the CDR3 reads TGTGCCAGCAGCTTGGGGTTAGCGGAGGCCCGTTACAATGAGCAGTTCTTC. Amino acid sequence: CASSLGLAEARYNEQFF. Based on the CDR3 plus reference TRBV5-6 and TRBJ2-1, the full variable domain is DAGVTQSPTHLIKTRGQQVTLRCSPKSGHDTVSWYQQALGQGPQFIFQYYEEEERQRGNFPDRFSGHQFPNYSSELNVNALLLGDSALYLCASSLGLAEARYNEQFFGPGTRLTVL.

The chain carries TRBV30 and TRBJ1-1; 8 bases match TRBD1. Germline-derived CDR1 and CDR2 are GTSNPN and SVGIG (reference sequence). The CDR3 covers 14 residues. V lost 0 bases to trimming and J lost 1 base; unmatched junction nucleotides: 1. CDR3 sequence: CAWSVQGGNTEAFF. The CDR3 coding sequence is TGTGCCTGGAGTGTACAGGGGGGGAACACTGAAGCTTTCTTT.

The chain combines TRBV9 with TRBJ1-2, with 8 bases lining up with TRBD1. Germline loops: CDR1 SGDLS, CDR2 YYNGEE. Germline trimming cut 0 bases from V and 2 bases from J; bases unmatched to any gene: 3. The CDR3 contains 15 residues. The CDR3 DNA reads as TGTGCCAGCAGCGTAGGACAGGGGCGCAACTATGGCTACACCTTC. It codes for CASSVGQGRNYGYTF.

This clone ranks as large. The CDR3 sequence is CASSLLSNQPQHF. The CDR3 DNA sequence: TGCGCCAGCAGCCTTCTTAGCAATCAGCCCCAGCATTTT. This chain joins TRBV5-1 and TRBJ1-5; no clear D gene. Germline V lookup: CDR1 SGHRS, CDR2 YFSETQ. The CDR3 contains 13 residues. Trimming took off 4 bases at V and 0 bases at J, with 5 bases between the two ends.

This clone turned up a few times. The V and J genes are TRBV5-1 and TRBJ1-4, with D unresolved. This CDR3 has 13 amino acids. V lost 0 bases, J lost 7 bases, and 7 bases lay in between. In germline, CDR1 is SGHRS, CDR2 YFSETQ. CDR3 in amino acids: CASSLGVFEKLFF. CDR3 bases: TGCGCCAGCAGCTTGGGGGTTTTTGAAAAACTGTTTTTT. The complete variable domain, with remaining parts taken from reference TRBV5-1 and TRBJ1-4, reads KAGVTQTPRYLIKTRGQQVTLSCSPISGHRSVSWYQQTPGQGLQFLFEYFSETQRNKGNFPGRFSGRQFSNSRSEMNVSTLELGDSALYLCASSLGVFEKLFFGSGTQLSVL.

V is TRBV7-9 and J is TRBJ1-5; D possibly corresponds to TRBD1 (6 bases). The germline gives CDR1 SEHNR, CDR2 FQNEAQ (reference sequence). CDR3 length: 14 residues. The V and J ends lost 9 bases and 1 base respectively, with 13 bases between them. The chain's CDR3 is CASLHTGSNQPQHF. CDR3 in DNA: TGTGCCAGTCTCCACACAGGGAGCAATCAGCCCCAGCATTTT.

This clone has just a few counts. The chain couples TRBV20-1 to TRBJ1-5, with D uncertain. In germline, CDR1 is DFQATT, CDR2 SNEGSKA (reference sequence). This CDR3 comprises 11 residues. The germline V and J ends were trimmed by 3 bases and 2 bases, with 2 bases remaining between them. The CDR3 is CSARGNQPQHF. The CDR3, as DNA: TGCAGTGCTAGGGGCAATCAGCCCCAGCATTTT.

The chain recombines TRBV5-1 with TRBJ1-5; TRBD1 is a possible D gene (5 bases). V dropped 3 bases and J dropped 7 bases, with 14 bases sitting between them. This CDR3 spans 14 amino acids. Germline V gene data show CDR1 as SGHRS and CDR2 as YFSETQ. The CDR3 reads CASSWDALNQPQHF. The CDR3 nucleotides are TGCGCCAGCAGCTGGGACGCGCTCAACCAGCCCCAGCATTTT. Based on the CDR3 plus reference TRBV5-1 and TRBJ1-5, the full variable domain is KAGVTQTPRYLIKTRGQQVTLSCSPISGHRSVSWYQQTPGQGLQFLFEYFSETQRNKGNFPGRFSGRQFSNSRSEMNVSTLELGDSALYLCASSWDALNQPQHFGDGTRLSIL.

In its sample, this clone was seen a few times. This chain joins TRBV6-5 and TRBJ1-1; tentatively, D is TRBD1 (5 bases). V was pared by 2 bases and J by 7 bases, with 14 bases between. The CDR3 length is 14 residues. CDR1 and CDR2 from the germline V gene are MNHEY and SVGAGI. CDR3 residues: CASSYANGGFEAFF. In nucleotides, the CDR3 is TGTGCCAGCAGTTACGCAAACGGGGGGTTTGAAGCTTTCTTT.

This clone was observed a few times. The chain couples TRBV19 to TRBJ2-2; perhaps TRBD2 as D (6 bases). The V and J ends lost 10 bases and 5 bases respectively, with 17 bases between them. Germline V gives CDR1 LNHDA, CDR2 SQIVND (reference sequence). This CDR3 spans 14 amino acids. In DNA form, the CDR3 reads TGTGCCACCATTCCTGGGGGGTGGACCGGGGAGCTGTTTTTT. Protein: CATIPGGWTGELFF.

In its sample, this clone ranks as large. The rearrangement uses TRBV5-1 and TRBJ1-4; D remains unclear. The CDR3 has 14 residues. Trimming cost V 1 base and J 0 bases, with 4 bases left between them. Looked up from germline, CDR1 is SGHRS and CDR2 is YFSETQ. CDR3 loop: CASSLTATNEKLFF. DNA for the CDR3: TGCGCCAGCAGCTTGACAGCAACTAATGAAAAACTGTTTTTT.

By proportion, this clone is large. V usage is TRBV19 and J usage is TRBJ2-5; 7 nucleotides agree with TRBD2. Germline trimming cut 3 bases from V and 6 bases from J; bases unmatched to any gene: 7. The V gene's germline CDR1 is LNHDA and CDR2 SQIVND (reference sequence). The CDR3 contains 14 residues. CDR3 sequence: CASSILGLVKTQYF. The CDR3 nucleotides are TGTGCCAGTAGTATCCTCGGACTAGTAAAGACCCAGTACTTC.

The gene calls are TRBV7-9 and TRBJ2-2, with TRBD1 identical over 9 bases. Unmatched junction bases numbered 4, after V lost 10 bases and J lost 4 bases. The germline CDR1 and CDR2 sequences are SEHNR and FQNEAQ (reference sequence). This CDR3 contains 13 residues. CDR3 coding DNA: TGTGCCACCCCGACAGGGGGCACCGGGGAGCTGTTTTTT. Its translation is CATPTGGTGELFF.

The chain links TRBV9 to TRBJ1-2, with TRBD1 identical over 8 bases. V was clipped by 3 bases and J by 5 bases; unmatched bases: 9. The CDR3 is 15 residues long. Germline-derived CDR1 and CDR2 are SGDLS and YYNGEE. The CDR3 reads CASSAWDRPEYGYTF. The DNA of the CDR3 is TGTGCCAGCAGCGCTTGGGACAGGCCCGAATATGGCTACACCTTC.

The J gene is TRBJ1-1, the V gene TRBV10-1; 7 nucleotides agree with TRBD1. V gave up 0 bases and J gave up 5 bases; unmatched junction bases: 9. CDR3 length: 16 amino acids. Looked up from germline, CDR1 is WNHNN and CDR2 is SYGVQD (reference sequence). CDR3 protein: CASSESLATGRTEAFF. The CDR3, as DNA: TGCGCCAGCAGTGAGTCCCTTGCGACAGGGAGGACTGAAGCTTTCTTT.

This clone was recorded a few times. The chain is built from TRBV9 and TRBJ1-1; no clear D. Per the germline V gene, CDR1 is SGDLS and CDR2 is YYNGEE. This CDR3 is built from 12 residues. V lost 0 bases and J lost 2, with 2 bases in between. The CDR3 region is CASSVVNTEAFF. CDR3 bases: TGTGCCAGCAGCGTAGTTAACACTGAAGCTTTCTTT.

CDR3 sequence reads: CASSRPTGPYGYTF. CDR3 in DNA: TGCGCCAGCAGCCGCCCAACAGGGCCCTATGGCTACACCTTC. The chain couples TRBV4-1 to TRBJ1-2; D is possibly TRBD1 (6 bases). Germline-derived CDR1 and CDR2 are MGHRA and YSYEKL. V was shortened by 4 bases and J by 4 bases, with 13 bases between the two germline ends. The CDR3 loop spans 14 amino acids.

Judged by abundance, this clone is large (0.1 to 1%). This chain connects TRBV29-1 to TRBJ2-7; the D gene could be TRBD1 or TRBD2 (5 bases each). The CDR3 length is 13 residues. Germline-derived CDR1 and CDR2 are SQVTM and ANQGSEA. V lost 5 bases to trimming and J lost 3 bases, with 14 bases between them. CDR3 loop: CSVHGGSFYEQYF. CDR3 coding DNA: TGCAGCGTTCATGGGGGATCCTTCTACGAGCAGTACTTC.

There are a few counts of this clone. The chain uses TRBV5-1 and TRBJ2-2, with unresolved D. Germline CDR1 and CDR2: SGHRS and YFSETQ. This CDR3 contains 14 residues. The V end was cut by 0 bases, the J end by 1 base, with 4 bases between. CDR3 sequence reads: CASSLDVNTGELFF. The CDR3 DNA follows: TGCGCCAGCAGCTTGGACGTGAACACCGGGGAGCTGTTTTTT.

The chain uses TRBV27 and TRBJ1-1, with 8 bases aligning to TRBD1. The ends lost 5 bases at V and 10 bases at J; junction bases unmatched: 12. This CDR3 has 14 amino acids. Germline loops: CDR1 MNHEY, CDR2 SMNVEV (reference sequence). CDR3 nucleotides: TGTGCCAGCAGTCAAGGGTACAGGGGGGCTGGAGCTTTCTTT. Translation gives CASSQGYRGAGAFF.

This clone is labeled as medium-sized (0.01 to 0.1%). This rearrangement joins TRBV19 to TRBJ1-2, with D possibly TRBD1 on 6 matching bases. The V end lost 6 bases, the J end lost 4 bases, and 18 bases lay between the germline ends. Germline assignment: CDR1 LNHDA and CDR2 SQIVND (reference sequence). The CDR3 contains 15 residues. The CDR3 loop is CASSQTGLQGYGYTF. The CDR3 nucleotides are TGTGCCAGTAGCCAAACAGGGTTACAAGGCTATGGCTACACCTTC.

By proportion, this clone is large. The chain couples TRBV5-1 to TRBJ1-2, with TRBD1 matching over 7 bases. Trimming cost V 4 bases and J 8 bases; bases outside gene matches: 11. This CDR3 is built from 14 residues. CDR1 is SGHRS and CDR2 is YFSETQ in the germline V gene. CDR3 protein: CASSPTTGALGYTF. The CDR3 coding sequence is TGCGCCAGCAGCCCCACCACAGGGGCACTCGGCTACACCTTC.

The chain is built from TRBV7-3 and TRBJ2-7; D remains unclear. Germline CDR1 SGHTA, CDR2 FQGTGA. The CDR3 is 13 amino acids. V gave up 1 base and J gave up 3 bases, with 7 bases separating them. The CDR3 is CASSLKGNYEQYF. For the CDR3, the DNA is TGTGCCAGCAGCTTAAAAGGGAACTACGAGCAGTACTTC.

The DNA for the CDR3 is TGTGCCAGCAGCCACCAGGGGGCTAGCAATCAGCCCCAGCATTTT. Translating it yields CASSHQGASNQPQHF. The J gene is TRBJ1-5, the V gene TRBV27; 8 nucleotides line up with TRBD1. With V trimmed by 6 bases and J by 0 bases, 4 bases remained unmatched. Germline V lookup: CDR1 MNHEY, CDR2 SMNVEV (reference sequence). The CDR3 has 15 amino acids.

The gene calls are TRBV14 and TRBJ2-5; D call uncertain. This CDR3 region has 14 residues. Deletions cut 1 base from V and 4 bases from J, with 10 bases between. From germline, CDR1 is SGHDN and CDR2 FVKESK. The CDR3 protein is CASSQGHRRETQYF. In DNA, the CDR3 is TGTGCCAGCAGCCAAGGGCATCGGAGAGAGACCCAGTACTTC.

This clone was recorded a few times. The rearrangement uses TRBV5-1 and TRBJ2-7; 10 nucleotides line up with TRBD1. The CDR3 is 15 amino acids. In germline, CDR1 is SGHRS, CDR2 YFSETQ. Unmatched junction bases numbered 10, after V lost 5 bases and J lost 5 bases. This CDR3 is CASRFFRDRGNEQYF. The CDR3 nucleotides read TGCGCCAGCAGATTTTTCCGGGACAGGGGTAACGAGCAGTACTTC.